Listed below are T cell receptor beta chains from one sample, sequenced in a study of cytomegalovirus exposure and HLA in healthy donors. Data came from immunoSEQ multiplex PCR; TCRdb stores just in-frame clones and leaves some out. The sample consists of some 190,000 clones, 75% to 80% of them appearing once. The specimen sequenced was PBMCs. These receptors all come from a woman aged 25 to 39 in good health and CMV-seropositive. CDR3s include the opening cysteine and the closing phenylalanine or tryptophan. A D gene is named only where the DNA matches it firmly. Clone size is not always given. Where it is, it says once, few, many or a class for expanded clones.

NA | TRBJ1-6 | NA | TRBV2 | 13 | CASTRTADSPLHF | TGTGCCAGCACCCGCACAGCTGATTCACCCCTCCACTTT
NA | TRBJ1-2 | TRBD1 | TRBV7-2 | 15 | CASSSGQPGDYGYTF | TGTGCCAGCAGCTCGGGACAGCCCGGGGACTATGGCTACACCTTC
NA | TRBJ1-2 | TRBD1 | TRBV2 | 15 | CASSGQAGQASGYTF | TGTGCCAGCAGTGGCCAGGCGGGACAGGCCTCCGGCTACACCTTC
few | TRBJ1-4 | TRBD1 | TRBV4-3 | 15 | CASSLWDRPGEKLFF | TGCGCCAGCAGCCTCTGGGACAGGCCGGGGGAAAAACTGTTTTTT
NA | TRBJ2-7 | TRBD2 | TRBV7-9 | 18 | CASSTNGGLAGAGNEQYF | TGTGCCAGCAGCACCAATGGGGGGCTAGCGGGAGCAGGGAACGAGCAGTACTTC
few | TRBJ2-2 | NA | TRBV9 | 14 | CASSVLPGIGELFF | TGTGCCAGCAGCGTACTCCCCGGGATCGGGGAGCTGTTTTTT
NA | TRBJ2-2 | NA | TRBV4-2 | 14 | CASSYVGETGELFF | TGTGCCAGCAGCTATGTCGGGGAAACCGGGGAGCTGTTTTTT
NA | TRBJ1-6 | TRBD1 | TRBV30 | 14 | CAWRGQGDGSPLHF | TGTGCCTGGAGGGGACAGGGGGATGGATCACCCCTCCACTTT
NA | TRBJ2-7 | TRBD1 | TRBV29-1 | 14 | CSVERGDRAYEQYF | TGCAGCGTTGAAAGGGGGGACAGGGCTTACGAGCAGTACTTC
NA | TRBJ1-6 | NA | TRBV4-3 | 14 | CASSQGYGDSPLHF | TGCGCCAGCAGCCAAGGTTACGGGGATTCACCCCTCCACTTT
NA | TRBJ1-2 | NA | TRBV5-1 | 16 | CASSEYKGTGGYGYTF | TGCGCCAGCAGCGAATACAAGGGGACGGGAGGCTATGGCTACACCTTC
NA | TRBJ2-5 | TRBD2 | TRBV10-3 | 15 | CAISDTLAGAETQYF | TGTGCCATCAGTGATACCCTAGCGGGGGCGGAGACCCAGTACTTC
few | TRBJ2-3 | NA | TRBV6-1 | 15 | CASSDRRGLTDTQYF | TGTGCCAGCAGTGATAGGCGGGGCCTCACAGATACGCAGTATTTT
once | TRBJ2-3 | TRBD1 | TRBV2 | 16 | CARGGRTGGGTDTQYF | TGTGCCAGGGGGGGGAGGACAGGGGGCGGCACAGATACGCAGTATTTT
NA | TRBJ2-5 | TRBD2 | TRBV5-1 | 16 | CASSHGLAGGGETQYF | TGCGCCAGCAGCCACGGACTAGCGGGGGGTGGGGAGACCCAGTACTTC
NA | TRBJ2-1 | NA | TRBV11-2 | 13 | CASSSRPDNEQFF | TGTGCCAGCAGCTCCCGCCCAGACAATGAGCAGTTCTTC
NA | TRBJ1-2 | NA | TRBV6-5 | 13 | CASSYAVTYGYTF | TGTGCCAGCAGTTACGCAGTAACCTATGGCTACACCTTC
NA | TRBJ1-1 | TRBD1 | TRBV27 | 13 | CASSRQGRAEAFF | TGTGCCAGCAGTAGACAGGGAAGGGCTGAAGCTTTCTTT
NA | TRBJ2-3 | NA | TRBV28 | 11 | CASSFEDTQYF | TGTGCCAGCAGTTTCGAGGATACGCAGTATTTT
NA | TRBJ2-7 | TRBD2 | TRBV7-6 | 17 | CASSPNVGLAGSYEQYF | TGTGCCAGCAGCCCGAATGTGGGACTAGCGGGCTCCTACGAGCAGTACTTC
NA | TRBJ2-7 | TRBD1 | TRBV7-2 | 16 | CASSLSPGQGHYEQYF | TGTGCCAGCAGCTTATCCCCGGGACAGGGGCACTACGAGCAGTACTTC
NA | TRBJ2-3 | NA | TRBV11-3 | 16 | CASSLVRGGLTDTQYF | TGTGCCAGCAGCTTAGTCAGGGGCGGGTTGACAGATACGCAGTATTTT
NA | TRBJ2-7 | TRBD2 | TRBV18 | 15 | CASSLGLAVTYEQYF | TGTGCCAGCTCACTGGGACTAGCGGTAACCTACGAGCAGTACTTC
NA | TRBJ2-7 | NA | TRBV21-1 | 19 | CASSIRKGLDQSRLYEQYF | TGTGCCAGCAGCATAAGGAAGGGACTAGACCAGTCGCGATTATACGAGCAGTACTTC
NA | TRBJ1-2 | NA | TRBV7-3 | 13 | CASSLDEGLSYTF | TGTGCCAGCAGCTTGGACGAAGGACTTAGCTACACCTTC
NA | TRBJ2-5 | TRBD2 | TRBV4-2 | 15 | CASSQGTSGWETQYF | TGTGCCAGCAGCCAAGGGACTAGCGGGTGGGAGACCCAGTACTTC
once | TRBJ2-2 | TRBD2 | TRBV10-3 | 20 | CAISELGTRSLYKNTGELFF | TGTGCCATCAGTGAACTCGGGACTAGGAGCCTCTACAAAAACACCGGGGAGCTGTTTTTT
NA | TRBJ1-2 | NA | TRBV6-1 | 12 | CASSRGDYGYTF | TGTGCCAGCAGCCGGGGTGACTATGGCTACACCTTC
once | TRBJ1-1 | NA | TRBV28 | 14 | CASSLRIRVTEAFF | TGTGCCAGCAGTTTACGTATCAGGGTGACTGAAGCTTTCTTT